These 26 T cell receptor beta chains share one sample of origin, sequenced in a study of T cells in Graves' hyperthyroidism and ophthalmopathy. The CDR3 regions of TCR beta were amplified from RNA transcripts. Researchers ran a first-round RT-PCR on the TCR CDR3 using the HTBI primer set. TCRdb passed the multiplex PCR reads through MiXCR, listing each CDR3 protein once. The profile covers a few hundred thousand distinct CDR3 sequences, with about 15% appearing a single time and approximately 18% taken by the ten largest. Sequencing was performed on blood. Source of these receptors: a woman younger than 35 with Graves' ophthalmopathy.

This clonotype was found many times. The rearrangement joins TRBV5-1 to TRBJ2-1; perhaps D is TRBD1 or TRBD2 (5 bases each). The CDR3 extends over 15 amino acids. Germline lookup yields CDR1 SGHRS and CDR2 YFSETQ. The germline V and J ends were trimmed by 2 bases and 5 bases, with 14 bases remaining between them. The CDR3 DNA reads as TGCGCCAGCAGCTTTATGGGGGAGAGGAACAATGAGCAGTTCTTC. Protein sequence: CASSFMGERNNEQFF.

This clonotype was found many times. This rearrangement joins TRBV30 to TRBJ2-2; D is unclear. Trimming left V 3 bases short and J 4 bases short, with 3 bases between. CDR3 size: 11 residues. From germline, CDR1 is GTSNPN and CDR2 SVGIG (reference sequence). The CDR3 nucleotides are TGTGCCTGGAGCCTCACCGGGGAGCTGTTTTTT. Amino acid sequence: CAWSLTGELFF.

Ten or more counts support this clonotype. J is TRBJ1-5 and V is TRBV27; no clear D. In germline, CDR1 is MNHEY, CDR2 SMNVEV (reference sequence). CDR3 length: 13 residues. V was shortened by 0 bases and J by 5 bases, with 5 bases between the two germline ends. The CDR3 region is CASSLSRDQPQHF. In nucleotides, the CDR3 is TGTGCCAGCAGTTTATCGAGGGATCAGCCCCAGCATTTT.

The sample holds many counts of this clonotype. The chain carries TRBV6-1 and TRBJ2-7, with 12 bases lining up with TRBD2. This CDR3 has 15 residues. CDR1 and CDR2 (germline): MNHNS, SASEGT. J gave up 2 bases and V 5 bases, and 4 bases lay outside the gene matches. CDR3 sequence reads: CASSFGLAGPYEQYF. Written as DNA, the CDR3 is TGTGCCAGCAGTTTCGGACTAGCGGGGCCCTACGAGCAGTACTTC.

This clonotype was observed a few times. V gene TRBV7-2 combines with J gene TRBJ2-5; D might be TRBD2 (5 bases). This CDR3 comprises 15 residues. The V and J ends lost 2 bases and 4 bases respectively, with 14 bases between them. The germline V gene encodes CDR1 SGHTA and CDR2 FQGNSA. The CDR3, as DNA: TGTGCCAGCAGCTTAATGGCAGGAGAGGGAGAGACCCAGTACTTC. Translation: CASSLMAGEGETQYF. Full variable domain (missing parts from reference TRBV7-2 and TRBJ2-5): GAGVSQSPSNKVTEKGKDVELRCDPISGHTALYWYRQSLGQGLEFLIYFQGNSAPDKSGLPSDRFSAERTGGSVSTLTIQRTQQEDSAVYLCASSLMAGEGETQYFGPGTRLLVL.

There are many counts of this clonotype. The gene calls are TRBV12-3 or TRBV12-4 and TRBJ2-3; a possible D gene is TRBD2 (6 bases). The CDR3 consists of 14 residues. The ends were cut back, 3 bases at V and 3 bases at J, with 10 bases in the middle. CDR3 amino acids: CASSFGGRTDTQYF. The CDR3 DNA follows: TGTGCCAGCAGTTTTGGGGGGAGGACAGATACGCAGTATTTT.

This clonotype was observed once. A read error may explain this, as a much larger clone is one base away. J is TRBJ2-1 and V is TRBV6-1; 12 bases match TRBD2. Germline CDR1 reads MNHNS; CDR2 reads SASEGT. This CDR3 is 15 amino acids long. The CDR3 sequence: CACSERTSGNNEQFF. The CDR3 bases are TGTGCCTGCAGTGAGAGGACTAGCGGGAACAATGAGCAGTTCTTC.

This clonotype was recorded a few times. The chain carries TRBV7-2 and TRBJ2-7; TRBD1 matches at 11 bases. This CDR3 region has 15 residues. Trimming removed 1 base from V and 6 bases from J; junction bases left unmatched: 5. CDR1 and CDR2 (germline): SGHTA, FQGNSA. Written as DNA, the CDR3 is TGTGCCAGCAGCTTAGTTACGGGACAGGGGGGCGAGCAGTACTTC. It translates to CASSLVTGQGGEQYF.

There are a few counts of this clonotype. As DNA, the CDR3 is TGTGCCAGCAGCTTGGAATACAGGGAGGACTACACCTTC. Its translation: CASSLEYREDYTF. The V gene is TRBV5-6, the J gene TRBJ1-2; tentatively, D is TRBD1 (6 bases). This CDR3 has 13 residues. Trimming removed 0 bases from V and 10 bases from J, with 13 bases in between. CDR1 SGHDT and CDR2 YYEEEE come from the germline V gene.

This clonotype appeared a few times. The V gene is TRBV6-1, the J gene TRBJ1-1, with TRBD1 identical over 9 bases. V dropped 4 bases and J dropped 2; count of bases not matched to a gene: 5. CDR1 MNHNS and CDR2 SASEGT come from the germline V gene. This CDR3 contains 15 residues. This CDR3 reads CASSAGTGTNTEAFF. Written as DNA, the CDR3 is TGTGCCAGCAGTGCCGGGACAGGGACAAACACTGAAGCTTTCTTT.

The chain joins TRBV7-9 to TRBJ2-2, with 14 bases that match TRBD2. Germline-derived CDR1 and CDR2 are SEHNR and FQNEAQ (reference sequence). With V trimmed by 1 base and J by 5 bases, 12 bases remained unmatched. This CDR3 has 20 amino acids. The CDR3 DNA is TGTGCCAGCAGCTTAGTCCCCGGGACTAGCGGGAGAGTGGTTACCGGGGAGCTGTTTTTT. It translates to CASSLVPGTSGRVVTGELFF.

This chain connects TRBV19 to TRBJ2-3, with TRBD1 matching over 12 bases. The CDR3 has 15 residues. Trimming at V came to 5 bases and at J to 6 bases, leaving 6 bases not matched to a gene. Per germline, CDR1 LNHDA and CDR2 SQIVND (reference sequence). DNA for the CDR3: TGTGCCAGTAGTGCCGGGACAGGGGGCGCGGATACGCAGTATTTT. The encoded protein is CASSAGTGGADTQYF.

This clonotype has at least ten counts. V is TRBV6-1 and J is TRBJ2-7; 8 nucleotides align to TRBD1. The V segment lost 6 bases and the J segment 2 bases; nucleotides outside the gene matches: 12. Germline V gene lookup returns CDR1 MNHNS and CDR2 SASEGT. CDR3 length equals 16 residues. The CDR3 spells CASSQLRTGRPYEQYF. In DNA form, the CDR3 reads TGTGCCAGCAGCCAACTCCGGACAGGGAGGCCCTACGAGCAGTACTTC.

CDR3 amino acids: CASSAKRETNEQFF. The CDR3, as DNA: TGTGCCAGCAGCGCAAAGAGGGAGACGAATGAGCAGTTCTTC. The rearrangement joins TRBV7-9 to TRBJ2-1; D might be TRBD2 (5 bases). Trimming stripped 5 bases from V and 7 bases from J, with 15 bases between. This CDR3 comprises 14 residues. Germline-derived CDR1 and CDR2 are SEHNR and FQNEAQ (reference sequence). The whole variable domain, filled in from reference TRBV7-9 and TRBJ2-1, reads DTGVSQNPRHKITKRGQNVTFRCDPISEHNRLYWYRQTLGQGPEFLTYFQNEAQLEKSRLLSDRFSAERPKGSFSTLEIQRTEQGDSAMYLCASSAKRETNEQFFGPGTRLTVL.

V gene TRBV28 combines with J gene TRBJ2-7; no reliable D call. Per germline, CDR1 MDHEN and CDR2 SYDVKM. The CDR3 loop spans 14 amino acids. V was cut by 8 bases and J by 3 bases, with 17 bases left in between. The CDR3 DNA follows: TGTGCCAGCGGTTCTCCTGGCGGAATCTACGAGCAGTACTTC. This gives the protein CASGSPGGIYEQYF.

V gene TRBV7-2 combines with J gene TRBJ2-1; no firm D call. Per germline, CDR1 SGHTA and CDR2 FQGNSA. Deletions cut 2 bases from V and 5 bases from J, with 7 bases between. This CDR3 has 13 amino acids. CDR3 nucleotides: TGTGCCAGCAGCTTACAGGTGAACAATGAGCAGTTCTTC. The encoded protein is CASSLQVNNEQFF.

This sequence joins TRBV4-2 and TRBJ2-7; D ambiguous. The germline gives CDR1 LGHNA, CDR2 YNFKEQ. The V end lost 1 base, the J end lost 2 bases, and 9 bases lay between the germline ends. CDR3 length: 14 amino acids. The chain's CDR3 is CASSQVKKPYEQYF. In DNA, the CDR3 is TGTGCCAGCAGCCAAGTCAAGAAACCCTACGAGCAGTACTTC.

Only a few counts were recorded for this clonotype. The CDR3 DNA reads as TGTGCCAGCAGCCCTGGGGACTGCGGGAGCTCCTACAATGAGCAGTTCTTC. Protein sequence: CASSPGDCGSSYNEQFF. This chain uses TRBV14 with TRBJ2-1; TRBD2 matches at 7 bases. Germline CDR1 SGHDN, CDR2 FVKESK. The V gene end was trimmed by 4 bases and the J gene end by 0 bases; junction bases not matched to a gene: 9. There are 17 residues in the CDR3.

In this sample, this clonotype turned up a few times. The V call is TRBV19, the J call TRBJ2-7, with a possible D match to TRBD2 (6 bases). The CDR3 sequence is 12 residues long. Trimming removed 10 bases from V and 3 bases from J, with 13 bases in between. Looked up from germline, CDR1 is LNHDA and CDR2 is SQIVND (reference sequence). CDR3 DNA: TGTGCCACCTCGCGGGGAAACTACGAGCAGTACTTC. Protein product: CATSRGNYEQYF.

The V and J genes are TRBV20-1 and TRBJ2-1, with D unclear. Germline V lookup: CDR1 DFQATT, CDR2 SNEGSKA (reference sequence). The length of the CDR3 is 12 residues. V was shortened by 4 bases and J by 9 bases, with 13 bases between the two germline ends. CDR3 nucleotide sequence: TGCAGTGCTACTTCGAGCGACGGTGAGCAGTTCTTC. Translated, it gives CSATSSDGEQFF.

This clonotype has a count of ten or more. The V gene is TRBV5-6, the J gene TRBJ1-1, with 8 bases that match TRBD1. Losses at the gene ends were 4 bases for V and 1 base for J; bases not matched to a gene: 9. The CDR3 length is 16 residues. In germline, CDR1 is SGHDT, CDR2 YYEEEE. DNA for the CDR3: TGTGCCAGCAGCGTCAAATGGACAGGGAGGAACACTGAAGCTTTCTTT. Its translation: CASSVKWTGRNTEAFF.

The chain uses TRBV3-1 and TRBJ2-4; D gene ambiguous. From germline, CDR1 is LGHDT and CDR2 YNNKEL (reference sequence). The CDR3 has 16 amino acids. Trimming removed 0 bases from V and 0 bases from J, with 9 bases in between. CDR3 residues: CASSQDSGVAKNIQYF. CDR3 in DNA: TGTGCCAGCAGCCAAGATTCTGGGGTAGCCAAAAACATTCAGTACTTC.

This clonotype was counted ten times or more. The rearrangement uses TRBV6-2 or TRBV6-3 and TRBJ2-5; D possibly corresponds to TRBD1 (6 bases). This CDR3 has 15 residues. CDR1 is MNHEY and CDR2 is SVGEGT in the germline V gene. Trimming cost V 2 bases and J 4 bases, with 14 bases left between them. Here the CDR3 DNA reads TGTGCCAGCAGTTACCGACAGGTCCGAGGAGAGACCCAGTACTTC. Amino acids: CASSYRQVRGETQYF.

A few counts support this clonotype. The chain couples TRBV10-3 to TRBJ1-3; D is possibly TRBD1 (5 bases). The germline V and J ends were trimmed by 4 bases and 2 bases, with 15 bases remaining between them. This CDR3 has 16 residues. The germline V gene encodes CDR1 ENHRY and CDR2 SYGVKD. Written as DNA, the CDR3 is TGTGCCATCAGTGTCTGGGGCCTCAGGACTGGAAACACCATATATTTT. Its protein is CAISVWGLRTGNTIYF.

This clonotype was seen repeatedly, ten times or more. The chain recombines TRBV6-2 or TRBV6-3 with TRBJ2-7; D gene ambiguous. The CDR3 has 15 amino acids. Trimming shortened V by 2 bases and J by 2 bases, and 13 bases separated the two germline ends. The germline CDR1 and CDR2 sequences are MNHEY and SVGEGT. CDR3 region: CASSYVFGTTYEQYF. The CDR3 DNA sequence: TGTGCCAGCAGTTACGTCTTCGGTACTACCTACGAGCAGTACTTC.

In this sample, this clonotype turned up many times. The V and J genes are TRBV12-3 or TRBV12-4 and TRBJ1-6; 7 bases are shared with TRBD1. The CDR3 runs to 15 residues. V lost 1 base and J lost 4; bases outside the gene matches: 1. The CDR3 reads CASSLGTGYNSPLHF. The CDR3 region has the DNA TGTGCCAGCAGTTTAGGGACAGGTTATAATTCACCCCTCCACTTT.